The rows below give T cell receptor beta chains drawn from one sample of a study of beta chain features in type 1 diabetes. Using immunoSEQ multiplex PCR, the repertoire was profiled, and TCRdb retains in-frame clones only, with some absent. The table lists roughly 300,000 clones, 14% of them singletons, with approximately 6.7% in the top ten. The specimen was central memory CD4+ T cells from blood. The receptors were sampled from a young man in good health. The CDR3 runs from the conserved cysteine through the conserved F or W. A D gene is named only where the DNA matches it firmly. Not every row has a clone size; where given, it reads once, few, many or a size class.

V	size	J	D	CDR3	DNA
TRBV28	-	TRBJ1-3	-	CASTEGGSSGNTIYF	TGTGCCAGCACCGAGGGCGGTAGCTCTGGAAACACCATATATTTT
TRBV7-2	-	TRBJ1-2	-	CATVGGNYGYTF	TGTGCCACCGTCGGGGGGAACTATGGCTACACCTTC
TRBV7-8	few	TRBJ2-5	TRBD2	CASSLPLAGGLETQYF	TGTGCCAGCAGCTTGCCCCTAGCGGGGGGGCTGGAGACCCAGTACTTC
TRBV11-2	few	TRBJ2-1	-	CASSALWVLSYNEQFF	TGTGCCAGCAGCGCTCTCTGGGTGCTCTCCTACAATGAGCAGTTCTTC
TRBV19	few	TRBJ1-5	-	CASNRRNSNQPQHF	TGTGCCAGTAATAGGCGAAATAGCAATCAGCCCCAGCATTTT
TRBV2	many	TRBJ1-2	TRBD1	CASSVEGQGVGYTF	TGTGCCAGCAGTGTGGAGGGACAGGGTGTCGGCTACACCTTC
TRBV5-6	-	TRBJ2-2	-	CASSSGRTGELFF	TGTGCCAGCAGCTCCGGCCGTACCGGGGAGCTGTTTTTT
TRBV11-3	-	TRBJ2-3	TRBD1	CASSLGQGAGTDTQYF	TGTGCCAGCAGCTTAGGACAGGGGGCCGGCACAGATACGCAGTATTTT
TRBV11-3	few	TRBJ2-3	-	CASSDSGVDTQYF	TGTGCCAGCAGCGACTCTGGGGTAGATACGCAGTATTTT
TRBV18	few	TRBJ1-1	-	CASSGFQGTEAFF	TGTGCCAGCTCAGGATTTCAGGGTACTGAAGCTTTCTTT
TRBV6-1	few	TRBJ2-1	-	CASSSQGWNEQFF	TGTGCCAGCAGTTCGCAGGGTTGGAATGAGCAGTTCTTC
TRBV5-4	few	TRBJ1-2	TRBD1	CASSSQQGARTGYTF	TGTGCCAGCAGCTCGCAACAGGGGGCGAGGACTGGCTACACCTTC
TRBV25-1	many	TRBJ1-4	-	CASSEVIGFNEKLFF	TGTGCCAGCAGTGAAGTTATCGGATTCAATGAAAAACTGTTTTTT
TRBV11-2	few	TRBJ2-2	-	CASSLRLKDTGELFF	TGTGCCAGCAGCTTACGCCTTAAGGACACCGGGGAGCTGTTTTTT
TRBV10-3	few	TRBJ2-7	-	CASSYRGQGTYEQYF	TGTGCCAGCAGTTACCGGGGGCAGGGAACCTACGAGCAGTACTTC
TRBV5-6	-	TRBJ2-5	-	CASSSGSEETQYF	TGTGCCAGCAGCTCCGGGTCCGAAGAGACCCAGTACTTC
TRBV27	-	TRBJ1-2	TRBD1	CASSLRTGPSYGYTF	TGTGCCAGCAGTTTAAGGACAGGCCCTTCCTATGGCTACACCTTC
TRBV7-6	few	TRBJ2-1	TRBD2	CASSPGTSGGEQFF	TGTGCTAGCAGCCCTGGGACTAGCGGGGGTGAGCAGTTCTTC
TRBV7-7	few	TRBJ2-5	TRBD2	CASSRGTRQETQYF	TGTGCCAGCAGCCGGGGGACTAGACAAGAGACCCAGTACTTC
TRBV7-9	-	TRBJ2-1	-	CASSPVSGSYNEQFF	TGTGCCAGCAGCCCTGTGAGCGGATCCTACAATGAGCAGTTCTTC
TRBV2	few	TRBJ2-1	-	CASRIVNNEQFF	TGTGCCAGCAGAATCGTAAACAATGAGCAGTTCTTC
TRBV9	-	TRBJ2-3	TRBD2	CASSLGWTSGDTQYF	TGTGCCAGCAGCCTAGGTTGGACTAGCGGAGATACGCAGTATTTT
TRBV12-5	-	TRBJ2-3	TRBD2	CASGLGGGNTDTQYF	TGTGCTAGTGGTTTGGGCGGGGGGAACACAGATACGCAGTATTTT
TRBV30	-	TRBJ1-1	-	CACTGFMNTEAFF	TGTGCCTGCACGGGGTTCATGAACACTGAAGCTTTCTTT
TRBV6-6	-	TRBJ2-3	TRBD2	CASHLAGRGDTQYF	TGTGCCAGCCATCTAGCGGGAAGGGGAGATACGCAGTATTTT
TRBV7-2	many	TRBJ2-1	TRBD1	CASSSPTGGNNEQFF	TGTGCCAGCAGCTCCCCGACAGGGGGGAACAATGAGCAGTTCTTC
TRBV18	few	TRBJ2-5	TRBD2	CASSTTASGRARETQYF	TGTGCCAGCTCAACCACCGCTAGCGGGAGGGCCCGGGAGACCCAGTACTTC
TRBV4-1	few	TRBJ1-1	TRBD1	CASSQEQGKAFF	TGCGCCAGCAGCCAAGAACAGGGGAAAGCTTTCTTT
TRBV7-7	few	TRBJ1-6	-	CASSPGPSNSPLHF	TGTGCCAGCAGCCCCGGGCCGAGTAATTCACCCCTCCACTTT
TRBV7-2	-	TRBJ2-3	-	CASSSPSSGNTQYF	TGTGCCAGCAGCTCCCCAAGCTCAGGGAATACGCAGTATTTT
TRBV6-6	few	TRBJ1-2	TRBD1	CASSYVGQGVGYTF	TGTGCCAGCAGTTACGTAGGACAGGGAGTAGGCTACACCTTC
TRBV5-1	-	TRBJ2-4	TRBD1	CASSLGDRGSKNIQYF	TGCGCCAGCAGCTTGGGGGACAGGGGATCCAAAAACATTCAGTACTTC
TRBV18	-	TRBJ1-2	TRBD1	CASSLAGQGFDGYTF	TGTGCCAGCTCACTGGCGGGACAGGGGTTCGACGGCTACACCTTC
TRBV9	-	TRBJ2-2	TRBD2	CASSTTSGSRELFF	TGTGCCAGCAGCACGACTAGCGGGAGCCGGGAGCTGTTTTTT
TRBV28	few	TRBJ2-1	-	CASSLYNEQFF	TGTGCCAGCAGTTTATACAATGAGCAGTTCTTC
TRBV5-1	-	TRBJ2-5	TRBD1	CASSPGQLRETQYF	TGCGCCAGCAGCCCGGGACAGCTCAGAGAGACCCAGTACTTC
TRBV7-2	few	TRBJ2-5	TRBD1	CASSLGTGPGETQYF	TGTGCCAGCAGCTTAGGGACAGGGCCGGGAGAGACCCAGTACTTC
TRBV7-9	-	TRBJ2-1	TRBD1	CASSQDRGLFF	TGTGCCAGCAGCCAGGACAGGGGCCTGTTCTTC
TRBV7-9	few	TRBJ2-1	TRBD1	CASSLAGTGEQFF	TGTGCCAGCAGCTTAGCGGGGACAGGTGAGCAGTTCTTC
TRBV7-3	few	TRBJ2-3	TRBD1	CASSPRRQGAVDTQYF	TGTGCCAGCAGTCCAAGGCGACAGGGGGCTGTGGATACGCAGTATTTT
TRBV9	many	TRBJ2-3	-	CASSATGDTQYF	TGTGCCAGCAGCGCCACAGGGGATACGCAGTATTTT
TRBV11-2	-	TRBJ2-1	-	CASSSRGTDYNEQFF	TGTGCCAGCAGCTCACGCGGGACAGACTACAATGAGCAGTTCTTC
TRBV5-4	few	TRBJ2-7	-	CASSLSGSTYEQYF	TGTGCCAGCAGCTTGAGCGGCAGCACCTACGAGCAGTACTTC
TRBV11-2	-	TRBJ2-2	-	CASSSRANTGELFF	TGTGCCAGCAGCTCCAGGGCGAACACCGGGGAGCTGTTTTTT
TRBV9	once	TRBJ2-2	TRBD2	CASSVGTGLAGFDGELFF	TGTGCCAGCAGCGTAGGAACAGGACTAGCGGGATTTGACGGGGAGCTGTTTTTT
TRBV7-9	many	TRBJ2-5	-	CASSSKNYEETQYF	TGTGCCAGCAGCTCTAAAAACTACGAAGAGACCCAGTACTTC
TRBV4-3	-	TRBJ1-3	-	CASSQDRGGNTIYF	TGCGCCAGCAGCCAAGATAGGGGAGGAAACACCATATATTTT
TRBV4-3	few	TRBJ1-6	-	CASSLSNSPLHF	TGCGCCAGCAGCCTAAGTAATTCACCCCTCCACTTT
TRBV27	-	TRBJ1-2	-	CASSSGSYGYTF	TGTGCCAGCAGTTCAGGGTCTTATGGCTACACCTTC
TRBV4-3	-	TRBJ2-7	-	CASSQGRDSFYEQYF	TGCGCCAGCAGCCAAGGGCGGGACAGCTTCTACGAGCAGTACTTC
TRBV5-4	many	TRBJ2-3	TRBD2	CASTGRDSRTDTQYF	TGTGCCAGCACCGGGAGGGACTCACGCACAGATACGCAGTATTTT
TRBV15	-	TRBJ2-1	TRBD2	CATSRDYGSGSGSYNEQFF	TGTGCCACCAGCAGAGACTATGGAAGCGGGAGTGGGTCCTACAATGAGCAGTTCTTC
TRBV11-2	-	TRBJ2-2	-	CASSWQTSNTGELFF	TGTGCCAGCAGCTGGCAGACTTCCAACACCGGGGAGCTGTTTTTT
TRBV5-1	-	TRBJ1-5	-	CASSSAGGGNQPQHF	TGCGCCAGCAGCTCGGCCGGGGGAGGCAATCAGCCCCAGCATTTT
TRBV4-3	few	TRBJ2-5	-	CASSQATEETQYF	TGCGCCAGCAGCCAAGCGACCGAAGAGACCCAGTACTTC
TRBV7-2	-	TRBJ1-5	-	CASSFLVDQPQHF	TGTGCCAGCAGCTTTTTAGTAGATCAGCCCCAGCATTTT
TRBV11-3	few	TRBJ2-1	TRBD2	CASNPWGGNEQFF	TGTGCCAGCAACCCCTGGGGGGGAAATGAGCAGTTCTTC
TRBV7-8	few	TRBJ2-2	-	CASSLALANTGELFF	TGTGCCAGCAGCTTAGCCTTAGCGAACACCGGGGAGCTGTTTTTT
TRBV4-3	-	TRBJ1-2	TRBD1	CASSQDRDSYGYTF	TGCGCCAGCAGCCAGGATCGGGACAGCTATGGCTACACCTTC
TRBV6-6	-	TRBJ2-2	-	CASTGTNTGELFF	TGTGCCAGCACCGGGACCAACACCGGGGAGCTGTTTTTT